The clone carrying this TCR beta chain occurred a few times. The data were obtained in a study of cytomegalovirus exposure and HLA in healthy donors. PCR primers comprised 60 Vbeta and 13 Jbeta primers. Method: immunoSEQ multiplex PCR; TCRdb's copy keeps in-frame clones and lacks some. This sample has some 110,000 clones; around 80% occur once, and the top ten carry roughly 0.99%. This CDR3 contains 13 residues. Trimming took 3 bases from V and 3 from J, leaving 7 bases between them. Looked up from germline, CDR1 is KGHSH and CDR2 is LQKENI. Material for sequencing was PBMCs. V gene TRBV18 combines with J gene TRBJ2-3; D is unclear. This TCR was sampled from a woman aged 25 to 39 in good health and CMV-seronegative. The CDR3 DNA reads TGTGCCAGCTCACCCCTCCGGACAGATACGCAGTATTTT. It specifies CASSPLRTDTQYF.